Here is one TCR beta chain with its context. Its antigen is unknown. This specimen belongs to a study of T cell repertoires in cytomegalovirus infection. Study information: Based on public TCR beta signatures, there were indications of CMV infection and of a matching HLA type. Points from the study as a whole: Ex vivo, HLA-C-restricted CMV-specific TCR beta clonotypes prevailed over the rest of the response. Using cumulative public TCR beta family frequency, the authors identified those who carried CMV together with the relevant HLA.

With 1 base removed from V and 6 bases from J, the gap between germline ends came to 10 bases. The CDR3 is 13 amino acids. Germline lookup yields CDR1 SEHNR and CDR2 FQNEAQ (reference sequence). TCRdb reprocessed the reads with MiXCR, giving one entry per CDR3 protein. This table holds some 440,000 distinct CDR3 sequences, about 33% found once. This receptor was identified in a human donor in good health (CMV status not recorded). Some clones in this sample may be carry-over from other donors' samples. The V call is TRBV7-9, the J call TRBJ2-7; D uncertain. Source material: PBMCs. The CDR3 DNA reads TGTGCCAGCAGCTTAGACCTGTGGGGCGAGCAGTACTTC. Residues: CASSLDLWGEQYF. Using reference TRBV7-9 and TRBJ2-7 for the parts outside the CDR3, the full variable domain is DTGVSQNPRHKITKRGQNVTFRCDPISEHNRLYWYRQTLGQGPEFLTYFQNEAQLEKSRLLSDRFSAERPKGSFSTLEIQRTEQGDSAMYLCASSLDLWGEQYFGPGTRLTVT.